This T cell receptor beta chain was retrieved from a study of blood T cell repertoires in COVID-19. Study information: Donors in the United States, Italy and Spain gave samples during acute or convalescent COVID-19. PBMCs, B-cell-depleted T cells, or T cells were the source of the cDNA or gDNA that made up the material.

As originally analysed: Researchers report that nucleated cell counts were estimated from reference gene primer amplification. TCRdb keeps only in-frame clones here, not all; method: immunoSEQ multiplex PCR. The V and J calls and clone size are taken from that table; D and trimming were inferred from the DNA. There are roughly 14,000 clones in the sample; about 86% occur only once, and 33% lies in the top ten. V was clipped by 4 bases and J by 0 bases, with 13 bases between them. Germline V gene data show CDR1 as MNHEY and CDR2 as SVGEGT. There are 16 residues in the CDR3. The sample comprised peripheral blood. This clonotype was obtained from a human donor in a cohort sampled during active COVID-19. The chain carries TRBV6-2 or TRBV6-3 and TRBJ2-1; possibly TRBD2 for D (5 bases). CDR3 DNA sequence: TGTGCCAGCAGTTTAGGCGGGCAGAGCTCCTACAATGAGCAGTTCTTC. Its protein product is CASSLGGQSSYNEQFF.